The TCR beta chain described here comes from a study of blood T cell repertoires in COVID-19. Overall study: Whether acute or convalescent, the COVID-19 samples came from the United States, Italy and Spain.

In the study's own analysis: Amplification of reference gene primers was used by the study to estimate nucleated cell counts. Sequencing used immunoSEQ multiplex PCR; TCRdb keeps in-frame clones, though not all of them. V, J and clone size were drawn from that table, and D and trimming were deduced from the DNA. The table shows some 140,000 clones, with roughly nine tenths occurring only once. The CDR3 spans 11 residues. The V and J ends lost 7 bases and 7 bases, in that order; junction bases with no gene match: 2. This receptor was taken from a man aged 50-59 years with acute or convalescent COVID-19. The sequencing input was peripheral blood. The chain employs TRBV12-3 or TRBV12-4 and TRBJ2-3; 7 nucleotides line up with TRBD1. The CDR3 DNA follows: TGTGCCAGCACAAGGGGGCATACGCAGTATTTT. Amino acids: CASTRGHTQYF.